This T cell receptor beta chain was identified during a study of blood T cell repertoires in COVID-19. On the study more broadly: The United States, Italy and Spain provided the acute and convalescent COVID-19 samples.

Here immunoSEQ multiplex PCR was the method, and the copy in TCRdb shows in-frame clones only, minus some. This table has about 200,000 clones, around 81% appearing once. Those enrolled, adults aged about 18 to 95 years, came from about two dozen US areas. Looked up from germline, CDR1 is LGHNA and CDR2 is YSLEER. J lost 4 bases, V lost 0 bases, and 9 bases had no gene match. This CDR3 region has 17 residues. The sequence was collected from a woman between 40 and 55 years old with acute COVID-19. Sequencing was performed on PBMCs or T cells enriched from blood (not recorded which). This chain uses TRBV4-3 with TRBJ1-3, with TRBD1 identical over 7 bases. The CDR3 is CASSQDLAGGTGNTIYF. The CDR3 DNA reads TGCGCCAGCAGCCAAGATCTGGCAGGGGGGACGGGAAACACCATATATTTT.